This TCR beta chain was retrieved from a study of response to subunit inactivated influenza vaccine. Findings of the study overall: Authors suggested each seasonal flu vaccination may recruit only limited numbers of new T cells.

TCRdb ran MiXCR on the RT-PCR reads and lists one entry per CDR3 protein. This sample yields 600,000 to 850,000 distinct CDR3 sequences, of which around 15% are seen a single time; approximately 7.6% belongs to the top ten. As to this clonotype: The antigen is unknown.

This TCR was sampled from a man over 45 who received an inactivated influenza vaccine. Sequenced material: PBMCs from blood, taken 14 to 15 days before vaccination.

CDR3 coding DNA: TGCGCCAGCAGTGAGCCGGGACTTACCTACAATGAGCAGTTCTTC. This codes for CASSEPGLTYNEQFF. The chain employs TRBV10-2 and TRBJ2-1; a weak D match, TRBD2 (6 bases). The V gene lost 2 bases and the J gene lost 2 bases, with 10 bases spanning the gap. The germline V gene has CDR1 WSHSY and CDR2 SAAADI. This CDR3 has 15 residues.